A single sample is the source of the 30 T cell receptor beta chains below, sequenced in a study of metastatic and nonmetastatic thyroid tumors. Patients had received no treatment of any kind before thyroid surgery. TCRdb re-called the PCR reads with MiXCR. The sample has over 20,000 clones, approximately 30% seen once. Input material: blood. These receptors all come from a female donor with papillary thyroid cancer or a benign thyroid nodule (not recorded which). Some clones in this sample may be carry-over from other donors' samples.

The chain is built from TRBV5-1 and TRBJ1-1; 7 bases agree with TRBD1. There are 13 residues in the CDR3. Germline V gene sequence: CDR1 SGHRS, CDR2 YFSETQ. Germline trimming cut 3 bases from V and 4 bases from J; bases unmatched to any gene: 3. The CDR3 DNA reads TGCGCCAGCAGCTCAGACAGGGCCACTGAAGCTTTCTTT. Residues: CASSSDRATEAFF.

The chain couples TRBV5-8 to TRBJ1-1, with a weak D call TRBD1 (6 bases). The CDR3 is 15 amino acids. Germline loops: CDR1 SGHTS, CDR2 YDEGEE. V was cut by 3 bases and J by 1 base, with 13 bases left in between. CDR3 coding DNA: TGTGCCAGCAGCTCTACAGGGCCTCGGAACACTGAAGCTTTCTTT. It codes for CASSSTGPRNTEAFF.

This clone was seen at least ten times. The CDR3 reads CASSLGSGDNEQFF. The CDR3 nucleotides read TGCGCCAGCTCCTTGGGGAGCGGGGACAATGAGCAGTTCTTC. This chain links TRBV5-1 with TRBJ2-1; TRBD2 agrees at 7 bases. Unmatched junction bases numbered 9, after V lost 7 bases and J lost 5 bases. Germline V gene lookup returns CDR1 SGHRS and CDR2 YFSETQ. This CDR3 region has 14 residues.

This clone was seen repeatedly, ten times or more. J is TRBJ1-2 and V is TRBV16, with 7 positions matching TRBD1. Germline V gene sequence: CDR1 KGHSY, CDR2 FQNENV. V lost 4 bases to trimming and J lost 6 bases; unmatched junction nucleotides: 5. The CDR3 runs 13 residues. For the CDR3, the DNA is TGTGCCAGCAGCCTCAACAGGGGCGATGGCTACACCTTC. This encodes CASSLNRGDGYTF.

This clone was recorded at least ten times. The chain joins TRBV6-4 to TRBJ2-2; D possibly matches TRBD1 or TRBD2 (5 bases each). Trimming pared 4 bases from V and 5 bases from J, leaving 8 bases between. This CDR3 has 13 amino acids. The germline V gene encodes CDR1 MRHNA and CDR2 SNTAGT. CDR3 DNA: TGTGCCAGCAGTGGCAGGGAGACCGGGGAGCTGTTTTTT. Its translation: CASSGRETGELFF.

The chain has TRBV11-2 and TRBJ1-2, with 9 bases identical to TRBD1. The trim removed 5 bases at V and 5 bases at J, leaving 9 bases unmatched. The CDR3 covers 15 residues. Germline loops: CDR1 SGHAT, CDR2 FQNNGV. The CDR3 region has the DNA TGTGCCAGCAGCCCTCCGGGACAGGGATTTTATGGCTACACCTTC. Translation gives CASSPPGQGFYGYTF.

This clone occurred a few times. The V gene is TRBV27, the J gene TRBJ1-2, with a weak D call TRBD1 (6 bases). V shed 0 bases and J shed 8 bases, with 16 bases lying between them. The CDR3 covers 15 residues. The germline V gene encodes CDR1 MNHEY and CDR2 SMNVEV (reference sequence). The CDR3 region has the DNA TGTGCCAGCAGTTTATCCTACCAGGGGCCGGGAGGCTACACCTTC. Protein: CASSLSYQGPGGYTF.

The gene calls are TRBV20-1 and TRBJ2-3; TRBD2 agrees at 11 bases. V was clipped by 2 bases and J by 0 bases; unmatched bases: 16. This CDR3 is 20 amino acids long. Per the germline V gene, CDR1 is DFQATT and CDR2 is SNEGSKA (reference sequence). The CDR3 region has the DNA TGCAGTGCTAGACTCACTAGCGGGAGTCCCGGGCCATATAGCACAGATACGCAGTATTTT. Protein sequence: CSARLTSGSPGPYSTDTQYF.

This clone was found many times. DNA of the CDR3: TGTGCCACCAGTGATTCCCGGAGTGGTGCGCAGTATTTT. Protein: CATSDSRSGAQYF. V usage is TRBV24-1 and J usage is TRBJ2-3; D is ambiguous. Trimming removed 2 bases from V and 10 bases from J, with 12 bases in between. Germline V CDR1 and CDR2: KGHDR, SFDVKD. The CDR3 covers 13 residues.

By frequency in the sample, this clone is medium-sized. The V call is TRBV6-1, the J call TRBJ1-6, with a possible D match to TRBD1 (5 bases). V lost 5 bases, J lost 7 bases, and 12 bases lay in between. CDR3 size: 14 residues. CDR1 and CDR2 from the germline V gene are MNHNS and SASEGT. The CDR3 protein is CASSLPGPNSPLHF. The CDR3 nucleotides read TGTGCCAGCAGTTTACCGGGGCCAAATTCACCCCTCCACTTT.

Judged by abundance, this clone is medium-sized. The rearrangement joins TRBV3-1 to TRBJ2-7, with 13 bases matching TRBD2. Trimming at V came to 4 bases and at J to 5 bases, leaving 8 bases not matched to a gene. This CDR3 is built from 16 residues. Germline V CDR1 and CDR2: LGHDT, YNNKEL (reference sequence). The DNA for the CDR3 is TGTGCCAGCAGCCCACGCAGGACTAGCGGGAGCAACGAGCAGTACTTC. Encoded protein: CASSPRRTSGSNEQYF.

This clone counts as medium-sized. The rearrangement uses TRBV10-1 and TRBJ2-3; 8 positions match TRBD2. CDR1 and CDR2 from the germline V gene are WNHNN and SYGVQD (reference sequence). This CDR3 spans 14 amino acids. V shed 3 bases and J 5 bases; nucleotides not matched to a gene: 4. The DNA of the CDR3 is TGCGCCAGCAGTGACGGGAGGGATGTAGATACGCAGTATTTT. Protein sequence: CASSDGRDVDTQYF.

The chain has TRBV4-1 and TRBJ1-2; weak D call: TRBD1 (6 bases). The CDR3 is 15 amino acids. Trimming took off 2 bases at V and 8 bases at J, with 18 bases between the two ends. Germline V gene lookup returns CDR1 MGHRA and CDR2 YSYEKL. The CDR3 DNA reads TGCGCCAGCAGCCAAAAAGACAGGACCTCCAGCGGCTACACCTTC. Protein sequence: CASSQKDRTSSGYTF.

By frequency in the sample, this clone is medium-sized. The CDR3, as DNA: TGTGCCAGCAAGTCGGACTGGGAAGAGACCCAGTACTTC. Its protein is CASKSDWEETQYF. The rearrangement joins TRBV6-1 to TRBJ2-5; maybe TRBD2 (5 bases). Trimming cost V 7 bases and J 3 bases, with 12 bases left between them. The CDR3 is 13 amino acids. Germline values: CDR1 MNHNS, CDR2 SASEGT.

At least ten counts were recorded for this clone. A much larger clone is a single base away; this may be a read error. J is TRBJ2-5 and V is TRBV3-1; possible D gene TRBD2, 6 bases. CDR3 size: 13 residues. From germline, CDR1 is LGHDT and CDR2 YNNKEL (reference sequence). V was pared by 4 bases and J by 4 bases, with 10 bases between. DNA for the CDR3: TGTGCCAGCAGCCTGACTAGGGTAGAGACCCAGTACTTC. It translates to CASSLTRVETQYF.

This clone was counted only a few times. The genes are TRBV10-2 and TRBJ2-7; TRBD1 agrees at 10 bases. CDR1 WSHSY and CDR2 SAAADI come from the germline V gene. This CDR3 is built from 16 residues. With 2 bases clipped from V and 2 bases from J, the junction kept 6 bases outside the gene matches. The CDR3 DNA follows: TGCGCCAGCAGTGAGGGGCCCGGGACAGGGGCCTACGAGCAGTACTTC. Its translation: CASSEGPGTGAYEQYF.

This clone was seen at least ten times. V gene TRBV10-2 combines with J gene TRBJ1-4; unclear D gene. This CDR3 region has 15 residues. V lost 4 bases and J 8 bases, leaving 17 bases between the germline ends. Germline CDR1 reads WSHSY; CDR2 reads SAAADI. The CDR3 loop is CASSVTGSEAEKLFF. The CDR3 DNA is TGCGCCAGCAGTGTTACCGGGAGCGAGGCGGAAAAACTGTTTTTT.

The chain employs TRBV30 and TRBJ1-2, with no clear D. This CDR3 is built from 12 residues. V shed 3 bases and J shed 6 bases, with 11 bases lying between them. Germline loops: CDR1 GTSNPN, CDR2 SVGIG (reference sequence). CDR3 sequence (DNA): TGTGCCTGGAGCGGGGATGAACATGGCTACACCTTC. The encoded protein is CAWSGDEHGYTF.

The J gene is TRBJ1-2, the V gene TRBV5-1, with D hard to call. This CDR3 has 12 amino acids. The V gene lost 1 base and the J gene lost 6 bases, with 7 bases spanning the gap. Germline V gene sequence: CDR1 SGHRS, CDR2 YFSETQ. CDR3 sequence: CASSLTADGYTF. CDR3 nucleotide sequence: TGCGCCAGCAGCTTGACAGCGGATGGCTACACCTTC.

By share of the sample, this clone is medium-sized. The chain carries TRBV2 and TRBJ2-7; D tentatively reads TRBD1 or TRBD2 (5 bases each). V was pared by 8 bases and J by 3 bases, with 11 bases between. CDR1 is SNHLY, CDR2 FYNNEI, per germline. The CDR3 is 12 amino acids. This CDR3 reads CASWDGYYEQYF. The CDR3 nucleotides are TGTGCCAGCTGGGACGGCTACTACGAGCAGTACTTC.

The chain links TRBV28 to TRBJ1-2; D is possibly TRBD1 (5 bases). The V gene's germline CDR1 is MDHEN and CDR2 SYDVKM. Between the trimmed V and J ends, which lost 6 bases and 4 bases, there was a span of 18 bases. There are 15 residues in the CDR3. The CDR3 here is CASRPQGAFGYGYTF. CDR3 bases: TGTGCCAGCAGGCCCCAAGGGGCCTTCGGCTATGGCTACACCTTC.

The V gene is TRBV6-1, the J gene TRBJ2-6; unclear D gene. From germline, CDR1 is MNHNS and CDR2 SASEGT. V was cut by 1 base and J by 0 bases, with 13 bases left in between. The CDR3 runs to 18 residues. The CDR3 loop reads CASSEGVCSYSGANVLTF. CDR3 sequence (DNA): TGTGCCAGCAGTGAAGGTGTGTGTTCCTACTCTGGGGCCAACGTCCTGACTTTC.

Relative to its sample, this clone is medium-sized (0.01 to 0.1%). The CDR3 region has the DNA TGTGCCAGCAGCTTACCGGGGGATTATGGCTATGGCTACACCTTC. This codes for CASSLPGDYGYGYTF. The V call is TRBV13, the J call TRBJ1-2; TRBD1 might be the D (5 bases). CDR1 and CDR2 from the germline V gene are PRHDT and FYEKMQ (reference sequence). The CDR3 loop spans 15 amino acids. Between the trimmed V and J ends, which lost 2 bases and 4 bases, there was a span of 14 bases.

This clone is labeled medium-sized. The chain employs TRBV7-2 and TRBJ1-2; the match to TRBD1 covers 8 bases. From germline, CDR1 is SGHTA and CDR2 FQGNSA. The CDR3 length is 15 residues. The junction had 8 bases not matched to a gene; V was cut back by 5 bases and J by 3 bases. The CDR3 sequence is CASSPGQGAYYGYTF. CDR3 coding DNA: TGTGCCAGCAGCCCAGGGCAGGGGGCTTACTATGGCTACACCTTC. Drawing the rest from reference TRBV7-2 and TRBJ1-2, the complete variable domain is GAGVSQSPSNKVTEKGKDVELRCDPISGHTALYWYRQSLGQGLEFLIYFQGNSAPDKSGLPSDRFSAERTGGSVSTLTIQRTQQEDSAVYLCASSPGQGAYYGYTFGSGTRLTVV.

This clone is medium-sized (0.01 to 0.1%) in the sample. Distinct nucleotide sequences in the sample also encode this CDR3. This rearrangement joins TRBV7-9 to TRBJ2-7, with a possible D match to TRBD1 (6 bases). CDR3 length: 13 amino acids. The V end was cut by 5 bases, the J end by 3 bases, with 11 bases between. Per germline, CDR1 SEHNR and CDR2 FQNEAQ (reference sequence). CDR3 region: CASSPMDSYEQYF. The CDR3 nucleotides read TGTGCCAGCAGCCCCATGGACAGCTACGAGCAGTACTTC.

This clone was counted ten times or more. The rearrangement links TRBV2 to TRBJ2-7; D is possibly TRBD2 (6 bases). V lost 0 bases and J lost 4, with 16 bases in between. The CDR3 is made up of 16 amino acids. From germline, CDR1 is SNHLY and CDR2 FYNNEI. CDR3 amino acids: CASSEAGSSGGYEQYF. CDR3 DNA: TGTGCCAGCAGTGAAGCGGGTAGTAGCGGCGGTTACGAGCAGTACTTC.

This clone was seen a handful of times. CDR3 region: CASSYAGDYGYTF. The CDR3 bases are TGTGCCAGCAGTTACGCCGGTGACTATGGCTACACCTTC. The chain couples TRBV6-5 to TRBJ1-2; no clear D. CDR3 size: 13 residues. Germline CDR1 MNHEY, CDR2 SVGAGI. Deletions cut 2 bases from V and 3 bases from J, with 7 bases between.

This clone was observed at least ten times. The chain recombines TRBV7-9 with TRBJ2-1; the D call may be TRBD1 or TRBD2 (5 bases each). The CDR3 is 16 residues long. V was cut by 0 bases and J by 5 bases, with 14 bases left in between. Germline CDR1 SEHNR, CDR2 FQNEAQ (reference sequence). The CDR3 DNA reads as TGTGCCAGCAGCTTAGCGCTTACTAGGGGCCACAATGAGCAGTTCTTC. Amino acids: CASSLALTRGHNEQFF.

This clone is categorized as medium-sized. This chain joins TRBV10-3 and TRBJ1-1; D is ambiguous. The CDR3 runs to 13 residues. Germline CDR1 reads ENHRY; CDR2 reads SYGVKD. The V end lost 2 bases, the J end lost 5 bases, and 9 bases lay between the germline ends. CDR3 residues: CAISERQRTEAFF. CDR3 nucleotides: TGTGCCATCAGTGAGCGGCAGAGGACTGAAGCTTTCTTT.

This clone is labeled medium-sized. The same CDR3 is also encoded by other DNA sequences in this sample. This chain links TRBV15 with TRBJ1-2; D gene uncertain. CDR3 length equals 14 residues. Trimming removed 3 bases at V and 3 bases at J, with 11 bases between. The germline V gene encodes CDR1 LNHNV and CDR2 YYDKDF (reference sequence). The CDR3 spells CATSSQRADYGYTF. The DNA of the CDR3 is TGTGCCACCAGCAGTCAACGGGCCGACTATGGCTACACCTTC.